One and the same sample provided the 8 T cell receptor beta chains below, sequenced in a study of beta chain features in type 1 diabetes. All of the isolated RNA was reverse transcribed, so expressed TCRB transcripts were sequenced. Generated by immunoSEQ multiplex PCR, the TCRdb table keeps only in-frame clones and is missing some. The data show 300,000 to 350,000 clones, less than 10% seen once. Sequenced: central memory CD4+ T cells from blood. The source of these receptors is a woman younger than 35 in good health.

A remark on this clone: Other DNA sequences in the same sample also yield this CDR3. The chain uses TRBV5-4 and TRBJ2-1; the D is unclear. The germline V gene encodes CDR1 SGHNT and CDR2 YYREEE (reference sequence). The CDR3 contains 14 residues. V lost 0 bases and J 4 bases, leaving 8 bases between the germline ends. For the CDR3, the DNA is TGTGCCAGCAGCTTGGGTGGCAGTTACAATGAGCAGTTCTTC. It is translated as CASSLGGSYNEQFF.

This sequence joins TRBV18 and TRBJ2-3, with D tentatively TRBD1 (6 bases). The CDR3 has 14 amino acids. The germline CDR1 and CDR2 sequences are KGHSH and LQKENI. Trimming removed 7 bases from V and 4 bases from J, with 15 bases in between. This CDR3 is CASFTSRGSDTQYF. Here the CDR3 DNA reads TGTGCCAGCTTTACCAGCAGGGGCTCAGATACGCAGTATTTT.

The rearrangement links TRBV10-2 to TRBJ1-1, with D perhaps TRBD1 (6 bases). Germline CDR1 WSHSY, CDR2 SAAADI. The CDR3 sequence is 15 residues long. V lost 3 bases and J lost 4, with 15 bases in between. The CDR3 sequence: CASSDRGLGITEAFF. Here the CDR3 DNA reads TGCGCCAGCAGTGACAGGGGATTAGGCATCACTGAAGCTTTCTTT.

Worth noting for this clone: Sequence at one end of the junction differs from germline and may be a read error. This rearrangement joins TRBV7-2 to TRBJ1-1; D gene ambiguous. This CDR3 region has 15 residues. The germline gives CDR1 SGHTA, CDR2 FQGNSA. In DNA form, the CDR3 reads TGCGCCAGCAGCCAAGGAGCTGCGATGAACACTGAAGCTTTCTTT. This translates into CASSQGAAMNTEAFF.

This clone was counted ten times or more. V is TRBV28 and J is TRBJ1-2; 8 bases align to TRBD1. The germline CDR1 and CDR2 sequences are MDHEN and SYDVKM. The CDR3 consists of 14 residues. V lost 6 bases, J lost 4 bases, and 7 bases stayed unmatched. The CDR3 bases are TGTGCCAGCAGCAGACAGGGGCATAGCTATGGCTACACCTTC. Translated, it gives CASSRQGHSYGYTF.

The chain employs TRBV18 and TRBJ2-7, with a tentative D call TRBD2 (5 bases). From germline, CDR1 is KGHSH and CDR2 LQKENI. Deletions cut 6 bases from V and 3 bases from J, with 9 bases between. The CDR3 contains 12 residues. DNA of the CDR3: TGTGCCAGCTCCCCAGGACTCTACGAGCAGTACTTC. Translated, it gives CASSPGLYEQYF. The complete variable domain, with remaining parts taken from reference TRBV18 and TRBJ2-7, reads NAGVMQNPRHLVRRRGQEARLRCSPMKGHSHVYWYRQLPEEGLKFMVYLQKENIIDESGMPKERFSAEFPKEGPSILRIQQVVRGDSAAYFCASSPGLYEQYFGPGTRLTVT.

This clone was observed a few times. This rearrangement joins TRBV10-3 to TRBJ1-6; the D is unclear. The germline V and J ends were trimmed by 4 bases and 7 bases, with 8 bases remaining between them. This CDR3 region has 13 residues. Germline CDR1 is ENHRY and CDR2 is SYGVKD. The CDR3 here is CAISGSPNSPLHF. CDR3 nucleotide sequence: TGTGCCATCAGTGGTTCCCCGAATTCACCCCTCCACTTT.

This clone appeared a few times. The chain is built from TRBV9 and TRBJ2-7; D is perhaps TRBD1 (6 bases). V lost 1 base and J lost 3, with 14 bases in between. Germline V lookup: CDR1 SGDLS, CDR2 YYNGEE. The CDR3 runs 15 residues. For the CDR3, the DNA is TGTGCCAGCAGCGTATCAGGGGATAGCCTCTACGAGCAGTACTTC. Protein: CASSVSGDSLYEQYF.